This T cell receptor beta chain comes out of a study of blood T cell repertoires in COVID-19. Study overall: Researchers got acute and convalescent COVID-19 samples from the United States, Italy and Spain. From T cells, B-cell-depleted T cells, or PBMCs came the material, which was cDNA or gDNA.

The CDR3 spans 14 residues. Germline V gene lookup returns CDR1 MDHEN and CDR2 SYDVKM. V lost 5 bases to trimming and J lost 9 bases; unmatched junction nucleotides: 12. Study members were between about 18 and 100 years old and lived in 24 US regions. Original processing notes: Estimation of nucleated cell counts was performed using reference gene primer amplification. Generated by immunoSEQ multiplex PCR, the TCRdb table keeps only in-frame clones and is missing some. Clone size and the V and J calls come from that table; the DNA yielded D and trimming. This sample yields 140,000 to 150,000 clones, of which around 82% are seen a single time; approximately 6% belongs to the top ten.

The clonotype was recovered from a woman in her 50s who had recovered from COVID-19. This rearrangement joins TRBV28 to TRBJ1-2; 7 bases are a match to TRBD1. Sequenced material: PBMCs or T cells enriched from blood (not recorded which). CDR3: CASSIPGGTWSYTF. In DNA form, the CDR3 reads TGTGCCAGCAGTATCCCAGGGGGGACTTGGAGCTACACCTTC.